This TCR beta chain was recovered during a study of blood T cell repertoires in COVID-19. Across the study: COVID-19 samples, acute and convalescent, were from the United States, Italy and Spain. Nucleic acid was either cDNA or gDNA, and it came from T cells, B-cell-depleted T cells, or PBMCs.

As processed by the authors: Nucleated cell number was recorded as an estimate derived from reference gene primer amplification. Clones were read by immunoSEQ multiplex PCR, and TCRdb kept only the in-frame ones, dropping some. The DNA gave D and trimming, while V, J and clone size come from that table. The sample contains 35,000 to 50,000 clones, roughly 76% of which appear only once. V dropped 3 bases and J dropped 4; count of bases not matched to a gene: 6. Germline-derived CDR1 and CDR2 are SGHRS and YFSETQ. This CDR3 spans 15 amino acids. The sequence derives from a man between 70 and 80 years old with active or convalescent COVID-19. The chain employs TRBV5-1 and TRBJ1-3, with 8 bases fitting TRBD1. The sample was peripheral blood. The CDR3 region is CASSWTGRDGNTIYF. Here the CDR3 DNA reads TGCGCCAGCAGCTGGACAGGGAGGGACGGAAACACCATATATTTT.